This section outlines one T cell receptor (beta chain) sequence together with its context. These data come from a study of blood T cells in healthy people across ages. Primed by a sample-barcoded 5' primer and a J-beta primer mix, a second PCR proceeded for about 7 to 12 cycles. MiXCR was run by TCRdb on the 5' RACE reads, yielding one entry per CDR3 protein. The sample has some 940,000 distinct CDR3 sequences; roughly 29% are singletons. Germline lookup yields CDR1 SGHDT and CDR2 YYEEEE. The CDR3 is made up of 15 amino acids. Trimming took off 0 bases at V and 3 bases at J, with 11 bases between the two ends. In addition, the sample was reused for a study of T cells of mothers and their children. From that paper: At a rate of around 1.4 ug per 15 ul, cDNA synthesis received all of the extracted RNA.

The rearrangement links TRBV5-6 to TRBJ2-3; possibly TRBD1 for D (6 bases). Sequenced material: blood. The origin of this receptor is a woman between 35 and 50 years old in good health. CDR3 sequence reads: CASSLVLQGTDTQYF. The CDR3 DNA follows: TGTGCCAGCAGCTTGGTCTTGCAGGGGACAGATACGCAGTATTTT.